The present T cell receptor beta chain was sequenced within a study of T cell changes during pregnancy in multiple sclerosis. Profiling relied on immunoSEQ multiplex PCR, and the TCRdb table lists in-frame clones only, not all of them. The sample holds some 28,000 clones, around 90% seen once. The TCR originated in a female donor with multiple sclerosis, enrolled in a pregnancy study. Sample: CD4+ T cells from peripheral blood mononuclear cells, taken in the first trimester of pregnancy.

Here the CDR3 DNA reads TGTGCCAGCTCCCTACAGTCCTCGAACTATGGCTACACCTTC. This encodes CASSLQSSNYGYTF. The chain carries TRBV18 and TRBJ1-2, with D hard to call. V lost 6 bases and J 2 bases, leaving 13 bases between the germline ends. Germline V lookup: CDR1 KGHSH, CDR2 LQKENI. The CDR3 covers 14 residues.